This paragraph covers one T cell receptor (beta chain) sequence. Its target is unknown. A much larger clone sits a single nucleotide away, making a read error possible. Each CDR3 protein is one row after TCRdb ran MiXCR on the 5' RACE reads. The repertoire includes about 660,000 distinct CDR3 sequences, approximately 9% of them detected once, and 0.98% sits in the top ten. This sample was included in a study of identical twins. General observations from the study: There is a chance that invariant MAIT and iNKT cells partially muddied zero-insertion analyses. Cord blood's abundant beta clonotypes had fewer insertions, unlike memory repertoires. In monozygotic twins, models underestimated the sharing of out-of-frame TCR alpha. Not following the same donors, the study drew its conclusions from cross-sectional statistical analysis.

Another study also made use of these data, one on yellow fever vaccine responses in identical twins.

Specimen: PBMCs. This TCR was recovered from a woman aged 18-29 years in good health.

DNA of the CDR3: TGTGCCAGCAGCCCCCGAGCAGGGTCTGGAAACACCATGTATTTT. Protein: CASSPRAGSGNTMYF. The rearrangement links TRBV3-1 to TRBJ1-3; D is possibly TRBD1 (5 bases). This CDR3 region has 15 residues. Germline CDR1 and CDR2: LGHDT and YNNKEL (reference sequence).